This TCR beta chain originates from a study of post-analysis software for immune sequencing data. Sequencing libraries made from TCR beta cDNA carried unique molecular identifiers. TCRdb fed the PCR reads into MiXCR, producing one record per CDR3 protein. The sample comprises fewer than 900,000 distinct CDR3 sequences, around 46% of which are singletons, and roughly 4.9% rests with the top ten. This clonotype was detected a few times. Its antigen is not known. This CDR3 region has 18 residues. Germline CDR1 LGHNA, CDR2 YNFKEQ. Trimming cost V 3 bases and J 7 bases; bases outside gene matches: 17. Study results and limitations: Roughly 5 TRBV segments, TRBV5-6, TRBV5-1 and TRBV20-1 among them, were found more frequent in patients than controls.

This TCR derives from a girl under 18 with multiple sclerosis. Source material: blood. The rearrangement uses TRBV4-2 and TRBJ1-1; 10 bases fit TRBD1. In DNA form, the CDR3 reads TGTGCCAGCAGCCACGACTCCGGGACAGGGGCCTCGAGGGATGAAGCTTTCTTT. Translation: CASSHDSGTGASRDEAFF.